This T cell receptor (beta chain) was identified in a study of cytomegalovirus exposure and HLA in healthy donors. Measured with immunoSEQ multiplex PCR; TCRdb has only the in-frame clones, and not every one. This table holds fewer than 130,000 clones, approximately 89% found once. V was cut by 2 bases and J by 1 base, with 11 bases left in between. Germline assignment: CDR1 SGHTA and CDR2 FQGTGA. CDR3 length: 16 residues. Turning to this clone: Its matching antigen is unknown.

The donors were part of the approximately 120-subject validation cohort, which stood apart from the roughly 700-subject first cohort. Points from the study as a whole: Cytomegalovirus association was listed for approximately 150 TCR beta chains. In the 130 or so validation repertoires, a later analysis found that first-cohort TCR clusters tended to co-occur.

This sequence joins TRBV7-3 and TRBJ2-2, with D perhaps matching TRBD1 (5 bases). This clonotype was obtained from a woman between 18 and 30 years old in good health and CMV-seronegative. The sample taken for sequencing was PBMCs. In DNA form, the CDR3 reads TGTGCCAGCAGCTTACCAGGGTGGGAGAACACCGGGGAGCTGTTTTTT. It translates to CASSLPGWENTGELFF.